Presented here are 15 T cell receptor beta chains from one specimen sequenced in a study of Graves' ophthalmopathy and Graves' hyperthyroidism. Researchers took RNA transcripts and amplified TCR beta CDR3 regions from them. An initial RT-PCR round employing HTBI primers preceded a second-round multiplex PCR. MiXCR, applied by TCRdb to the multiplex PCR reads, yields one record per CDR3 protein. The top ten clones hold approximately 13% of a sample with roughly 300,000 distinct CDR3 sequences, about a sixth of them seen once. Sequenced input: peripheral blood. The receptors come from an adult man with Graves' ophthalmopathy.

This clonotype was counted ten times or more. The chain has TRBV5-1 and TRBJ2-6; either TRBD1 or TRBD2 may supply D (6 bases each). The CDR3 has 16 amino acids. Between the trimmed V and J ends, which lost 0 bases and 4 bases, there was a span of 11 bases. Germline V gene lookup returns CDR1 SGHRS and CDR2 YFSETQ. The CDR3 reads CASSLAGARGANVLTF. For the CDR3, the DNA is TGCGCCAGCAGCTTGGCGGGGGCGCGAGGGGCCAACGTCCTGACTTTC. Full variable domain (outside the CDR3, taken from reference TRBV5-1 and TRBJ2-6): KAGVTQTPRYLIKTRGQQVTLSCSPISGHRSVSWYQQTPGQGLQFLFEYFSETQRNKGNFPGRFSGRQFSNSRSEMNVSTLELGDSALYLCASSLAGARGANVLTFGAGSRLTVL.

The rearrangement joins TRBV30 to TRBJ2-2, with D possibly being TRBD2 (6 bases). This CDR3 region has 13 residues. The V end lost 4 bases, the J end lost 5 bases, and 11 bases lay between the germline ends. Germline V gene sequence: CDR1 GTSNPN, CDR2 SVGIG (reference sequence). The CDR3 DNA reads as TGTGCCTGGACTCTCCGGGAGACCGGGGAGCTGTTTTTT. Amino acids: CAWTLRETGELFF.

This clonotype appeared many times. This sequence joins TRBV6-5 and TRBJ1-2, with D perhaps TRBD1 (6 bases). This CDR3 has 15 amino acids. The V gene lost 8 bases and the J gene lost 3 bases, with 19 bases spanning the gap. The germline V gene encodes CDR1 MNHEY and CDR2 SVGAGI. The CDR3 loop is CASVQFGNRDYGYTF. Written as DNA, the CDR3 is TGTGCCAGCGTTCAATTCGGGAACAGGGACTATGGCTACACCTTC.

The table lists this clonotype with a few counts. A much larger clone lies a single base off, so this may be a read error. V gene TRBV15 combines with J gene TRBJ2-7, with D uncertain. The CDR3 sequence is 14 residues long. Germline CDR1 LNHNV, CDR2 YYDKDF (reference sequence). This CDR3 reads CVTSRDKAAYEQYF. For the CDR3, the DNA is TGTGTCACCAGCAGAGATAAGGCCGCCTACGAGCAGTACTTC.

V and J are TRBV12-3 or TRBV12-4 and TRBJ1-1; no clear D. This CDR3 is built from 15 residues. Trimming stripped 2 bases from V and 1 base from J, with 11 bases between. CDR3 amino acids: CASSLSPPPNTEAFF. The DNA of the CDR3 is TGTGCCAGCAGTTTATCCCCCCCGCCGAACACTGAAGCTTTCTTT.

The chain uses TRBV6-1 and TRBJ2-2, with a tentative D call TRBD2 (5 bases). There are 14 residues in the CDR3. Germline V lookup: CDR1 MNHNS, CDR2 SASEGT. Trimming pared 5 bases from V and 4 bases from J, leaving 11 bases between. CDR3 region: CASSQDSGTGELFF. As DNA, the CDR3 is TGTGCCAGCAGTCAGGACTCGGGCACCGGGGAGCTGTTTTTT.

As regards this clonotype: A much more abundant neighbour one base away suggests this may be a read error. The gene calls are TRBV30 and TRBJ1-6; D ambiguous. This CDR3 spans 14 amino acids. CDR1 GTSNPN and CDR2 SVGIG come from the germline V gene (reference sequence). CDR3 loop: CAWSVLQSDSPLRF. Here the CDR3 DNA reads TGTGCCTGGAGTGTACTGCAGAGTGATTCACCCCTCCGCTTT.

As concerns this clonotype: A much larger clone lies a single base off, so this may be a read error. This is likely a read error, given that the CDR3 carries no conserved phenylalanine or tryptophan at its end. The CDR3, as DNA: TGCGCCAGCAGCTCGTTGACAGGGAGGAGCACTGAAGCTTTCCTT. As protein: CASSSLTGRSTEAFL. The chain has TRBV5-1 and TRBJ1-1, with 7 bases matching TRBD1. The CDR3 spans 15 residues. After removal of 3 bases from V and 4 bases from J, the junction contained 9 bases not matched to a gene. From germline, CDR1 is SGHRS and CDR2 YFSETQ.

This clonotype came up many times. The chain recombines TRBV6-1 with TRBJ1-6, with D unresolved. The CDR3 spans 16 residues. Trimming removed 8 bases from V and 0 bases from J, with 14 bases in between. From germline, CDR1 is MNHNS and CDR2 SASEGT. CDR3 amino acids: CASGREASSYNSPLHF. In nucleotides, the CDR3 is TGTGCCAGCGGAAGAGAGGCGAGCTCCTATAATTCACCCCTCCACTTT.

This clonotype was recorded at least ten times. V gene TRBV28 combines with J gene TRBJ1-2, with D perhaps TRBD1 (5 bases). Germline V gene sequence: CDR1 MDHEN, CDR2 SYDVKM. The CDR3 loop spans 16 amino acids. V lost 5 bases to trimming and J lost 8 bases, with 24 bases between them. The CDR3 is CASSPGDGFLTGGYTF. In DNA form, the CDR3 reads TGTGCCAGCAGTCCGGGGGACGGTTTCCTGACTGGCGGCTACACCTTC.

This clonotype was recorded at least ten times. This sequence joins TRBV20-1 and TRBJ1-2; D remains ambiguous. Germline CDR1 DFQATT, CDR2 SNEGSKA (reference sequence). V shed 6 bases and J shed 4 bases, with 15 bases lying between them. The CDR3 runs to 13 residues. CDR3 region: CSAPDLRSYGYTF. The CDR3 coding sequence is TGCAGTGCACCGGACCTGAGGTCCTATGGCTACACCTTC.

The V call is TRBV20-1, the J call TRBJ2-5; TRBD1 matches at 9 bases. Germline values: CDR1 DFQATT, CDR2 SNEGSKA (reference sequence). V was clipped by 5 bases and J by 2 bases; unmatched bases: 3. This CDR3 contains 13 residues. This chain's CDR3 is CSAGTGRQETQYF. The CDR3, as DNA: TGCAGTGCTGGGACAGGGCGACAAGAGACCCAGTACTTC.

Ten or more counts support this clonotype. The rearrangement joins TRBV7-2 to TRBJ2-5; 8 bases agree with TRBD2. After removal of 2 bases from V and 5 bases from J, the junction contained 7 bases not matched to a gene. Germline-derived CDR1 and CDR2 are SGHTA and FQGNSA. This CDR3 region has 15 residues. CDR3 coding DNA: TGTGCCAGCAGCTTAACCGGACTAGCCGGGGAGACCCAGTACTTC. Residues: CASSLTGLAGETQYF.

This clonotype was found many times. The J gene is TRBJ2-7, the V gene TRBV11-2; D ambiguous. This CDR3 has 18 residues. Germline lookup yields CDR1 SGHAT and CDR2 FQNNGV. V lost 2 bases and J 0 bases, leaving 20 bases between the germline ends. The CDR3 is CASSLRARQTLGSYEQYF. CDR3 sequence (DNA): TGTGCCAGCAGCTTACGGGCCCGGCAGACTCTGGGCTCCTACGAGCAGTACTTC. Combining the CDR3 with reference TRBV11-2 and TRBJ2-7 gives the whole variable domain EAGVAQSPRYKIIEKRQSVAFWCNPISGHATLYWYQQILGQGPKLLIQFQNNGVVDDSQLPKDRFSAERLKGVDSTLKIQPAKLEDSAVYLCASSLRARQTLGSYEQYFGPGTRLTVT.

This clonotype was observed a few times. This chain links TRBV4-3 with TRBJ1-6, with no clear D. Germline V gene sequence: CDR1 LGHNA, CDR2 YSLEER. The CDR3 length is 16 residues. V shed 4 bases and J shed 6 bases, with 16 bases lying between them. CDR3 amino acids: CASSRVLYSGNSPLHF. CDR3 nucleotide sequence: TGCGCCAGCAGCCGGGTACTATACTCGGGTAATTCACCCCTCCACTTT.